This TCR beta chain was sequenced for a study of molecular identifiers for immune sequencing clone quantification. On this clonotype itself: Its cognate antigen is unknown. A much larger clone lies one base from this, so it may be a read error.

Overall study results and limits: Highly expanded clone sizes could be underestimated through barcode sharing by identical TCR molecules. For effector cells, clones above 20 RNA copies held over 97% of molecules; for naive cells, under 1%.

Naive CD8 T cells, phenotype CD8+CD4-CCR7+CD45RA+, were sorted. This CDR3 has 15 amino acids. V was cut by 2 bases and J by 4 bases, with 11 bases left in between. Germline CDR1 is SEHNR and CDR2 is FQNEAQ (reference sequence). Bulk libraries came from a prior protocol with listed TCR primers. One entry per CDR3 protein, called by TCRdb with MiXCR from the PCR reads. Among about 300,000 distinct CDR3 sequences listed, about 21% were seen once. What was sequenced was naive CD8+ T cells from blood, with Jurkat cell RNA spiked in. Subset: FACS-sorted CD8+CD4-CCR7+CD45RA+ naive T cells. The TCR was taken from a human donor in good health. Some libraries in this study had Jurkat cell RNA spiked in. This chain joins TRBV7-9 and TRBJ2-2; D not resolved. DNA of the CDR3: TGTGCCAGCAGCTTAATCCCCGCGCCCACCGGGGAGCTGTTTTTT. Protein: CASSLIPAPTGELFF. Complete variable domain (other parts from reference TRBV7-9 and TRBJ2-2): DTGVSQNPRHKITKRGQNVTFRCDPISEHNRLYWYRQTLGQGPEFLTYFQNEAQLEKSRLLSDRFSAERPKGSFSTLEIQRTEQGDSAMYLCASSLIPAPTGELFFGEGSRLTVL.